What follows describes a single T cell receptor (beta chain). No cognate antigen has been identified for it. No base quality values were provided; no much bigger clone lies one nucleotide off. Preparation of the library involved PCR. The data were produced on an Illumina HiSeq 2500. Unique molecular identifiers were incorporated into TCR beta cDNA libraries to reduce PCR and sequencing biases. Some 500,000 cDNA molecules were obtained for every 1 to 10 million input T cells, so each molecule roughly corresponded to one T cell. Patient libraries were prepared and sequenced with the same protocol used for the earlier healthy control dataset. Within a given batch, samples were prepared together, multiplexed and sequenced on the same HiSeq lane. The original methods were these. Raw barcoded reads were processed with MIGEC, discarding single-read molecular identifier groups before consensus assembly and CDR3 extraction. VDJtools was used for post-analysis of the clonotype tables, with diversity normalized by down-sampling every dataset to the smallest sample size. In repertoire overlap clustering, CDR3 amino acid sequences, but not nucleotide sequences, were matched to correct batch-related cross-sample contamination. The public reads were reprocessed in TCRdb via fastp at Q25 and MiXCR, keeping in-frame beta chains. Rows merge per CDR3 protein into single entries with the most common DNA and genes. TCRdb's processing, not the study's, gives the V and J calls here. This sample lists roughly 620,000 distinct CDR3 sequences; about 40% were detected once. The biggest ten clones account for around 1.7% of the sample.

This record comes from a study of post-analysis software for immune sequencing data (dated by TCRdb to the mid-2010s). For the wider study: Relapsing-remitting, secondary progressive and progressive-relapsing multiple sclerosis were recorded as disease courses, and subtype annotation was lacking for some patients. Patient repertoires were compared against about a dozen previously published healthy control repertoires from donors aged 6 to 25 years. A subset of samples was prepared in parallel using single-end sample barcoding, then pooled and co-amplified after Illumina adapter ligation. On the study overall, not on this receptor specifically: Significantly higher frequencies in patients than in controls were found for roughly five TRBV segments, including TRBV5-6, TRBV5-1 and TRBV20-1. The control group was slightly older than the multiple sclerosis patient group. Multiple sclerosis patients had significantly lower normalized Chao1 diversity than controls, a result that suggests substantial peripheral T-cell clonal expansion. Direct clustering with F measure revealed strong co-clustering of samples prepared in the same batch, which led to a batch-effect correction.

Including the terminal cysteine and phenylalanine, the CDR3 comprises 15 residues. Here the CDR3 DNA is all that survives: 45 bases in frame from base 1. V has 7 bases trimmed and J has 10 bases trimmed; junction bases matching no gene number 9. To demonstrate the VDJtools post-analysis software, the study profiled TCR beta repertoires from the peripheral blood of about 13 young patients with multiple sclerosis. The multiple sclerosis patients were children and adolescents between roughly 6 and 16 years of age. The chain employs TRBV12-3 or TRBV12-4 and TRBJ2-1; 14 central bases correspond to TRBD2. This clonotype originated in a girl aged 5-17 years with multiple sclerosis. The sequenced sample was blood. The CDR3 protein: CASKTGTSGSGEQFF. At the DNA level, the sequence is TGTGCCAGCAAGACCGGGACTAGCGGGAGCGGAGAGCAGTTCTTC.